One and the same sample provided the 9 T cell receptor beta chains below, sequenced in a study of tumor-infiltrating lymphocytes in localized non-small cell lung cancer. Sequenced by immunoSEQ multiplex PCR; TCRdb stores in-frame clones only, minus some. The table shows about 14,000 clones, with 60% to 80% occurring only once. The material sequenced was lung tumor tissue. The receptors were gathered from a human donor with non-small cell lung cancer.

The chain is built from TRBV11-2 and TRBJ2-2; D gene uncertain. CDR1 is SGHAT, CDR2 FQNNGV, per germline. V was pared by 4 bases and J by 5 bases, with 5 bases between. The CDR3 loop spans 12 amino acids. The CDR3 region is CASSSRTGELFF. The CDR3 DNA reads as TGTGCCAGCAGCTCAAGGACCGGGGAGCTGTTTTTT.

This chain uses TRBV6-5 with TRBJ2-3; D might be TRBD1 (6 bases). Germline loops: CDR1 MNHEY, CDR2 SVGAGI. V was shortened by 5 bases and J by 2 bases, with 14 bases between the two germline ends. This CDR3 region has 15 residues. The CDR3 spells CASSTGFLDTDTQYF. In nucleotides, the CDR3 is TGTGCCAGCAGTACAGGGTTTTTAGACACAGATACGCAGTATTTT.

This clone is large (0.1 to 1%) within its sample. The rearrangement uses TRBV4-3 and TRBJ1-1; D remains ambiguous. CDR1 and CDR2 from the germline V gene are LGHNA and YSLEER. The CDR3 length is 14 residues. With 0 bases removed from V and 1 base from J, the gap between germline ends came to 6 bases. CDR3 loop: CASSQDLENTEAFF. DNA of the CDR3: TGCGCCAGCAGCCAAGATTTGGAGAACACTGAAGCTTTCTTT.

The chain recombines TRBV19 with TRBJ1-1, with D unresolved. Germline V gene lookup returns CDR1 LNHDA and CDR2 SQIVND (reference sequence). The germline V and J ends were trimmed by 7 bases and 5 bases, with 8 bases remaining between them. CDR3 length: 11 amino acids. The CDR3 is CASILRTEAFF. The CDR3 DNA follows: TGTGCCAGTATACTGAGGACTGAAGCTTTCTTT.

The CDR3 bases are TGTGCCAGCAGCTTCGAGACAGCCGGGAAAAAACTGTTTTTT. This codes for CASSFETAGKKLFF. This chain uses TRBV5-5 with TRBJ1-4; TRBD1 is a possible D gene (5 bases). V was shortened by 2 bases and J by 9 bases, with 14 bases between the two germline ends. Germline CDR1 SGHKS, CDR2 YYEKEE (reference sequence). The CDR3 is made up of 14 amino acids.

This rearrangement joins TRBV30 to TRBJ1-2, with 11 bases that match TRBD1. The trim removed 2 bases at V and 5 bases at J, leaving 10 bases unmatched. Germline V gives CDR1 GTSNPN, CDR2 SVGIG (reference sequence). This CDR3 region has 16 residues. For the CDR3, the DNA is TGTGCCTGGAGTTCCGGGACAGGGGGTTTAGTGTATGGCTACACCTTC. Translation gives CAWSSGTGGLVYGYTF.

The chain uses TRBV5-4 and TRBJ2-7; D remains ambiguous. This CDR3 has 14 residues. The V and J ends lost 0 bases and 6 bases respectively, with 13 bases between them. Per germline, CDR1 SGHNT and CDR2 YYREEE (reference sequence). The DNA of the CDR3 is TGTGCCAGCAGCTTGGATCCGCTATCTGGCGAGCAGTACTTC. Its translation: CASSLDPLSGEQYF.

CDR3 nucleotide sequence: TGCGCCAGCAGCCAAGACAGATATAGCAATCAGCCCCAGCATTTT. Translated, it gives CASSQDRYSNQPQHF. V and J are TRBV4-3 and TRBJ1-5; no firm D call. Trimming pared 0 bases from V and 0 bases from J, leaving 6 bases between. There are 15 residues in the CDR3. From germline, CDR1 is LGHNA and CDR2 YSLEER.

The chain combines TRBV5-6 with TRBJ1-1; TRBD1 agrees at 7 bases. V was clipped by 1 base and J by 2 bases; unmatched bases: 8. The CDR3 is made up of 16 amino acids. Germline V gene data show CDR1 as SGHDT and CDR2 as YYEEEE. The CDR3 region has the DNA TGTGCCAGCAGCTTGTTCGGGCAGGGGGGTAACACTGAAGCTTTCTTT. Its translation: CASSLFGQGGNTEAFF.